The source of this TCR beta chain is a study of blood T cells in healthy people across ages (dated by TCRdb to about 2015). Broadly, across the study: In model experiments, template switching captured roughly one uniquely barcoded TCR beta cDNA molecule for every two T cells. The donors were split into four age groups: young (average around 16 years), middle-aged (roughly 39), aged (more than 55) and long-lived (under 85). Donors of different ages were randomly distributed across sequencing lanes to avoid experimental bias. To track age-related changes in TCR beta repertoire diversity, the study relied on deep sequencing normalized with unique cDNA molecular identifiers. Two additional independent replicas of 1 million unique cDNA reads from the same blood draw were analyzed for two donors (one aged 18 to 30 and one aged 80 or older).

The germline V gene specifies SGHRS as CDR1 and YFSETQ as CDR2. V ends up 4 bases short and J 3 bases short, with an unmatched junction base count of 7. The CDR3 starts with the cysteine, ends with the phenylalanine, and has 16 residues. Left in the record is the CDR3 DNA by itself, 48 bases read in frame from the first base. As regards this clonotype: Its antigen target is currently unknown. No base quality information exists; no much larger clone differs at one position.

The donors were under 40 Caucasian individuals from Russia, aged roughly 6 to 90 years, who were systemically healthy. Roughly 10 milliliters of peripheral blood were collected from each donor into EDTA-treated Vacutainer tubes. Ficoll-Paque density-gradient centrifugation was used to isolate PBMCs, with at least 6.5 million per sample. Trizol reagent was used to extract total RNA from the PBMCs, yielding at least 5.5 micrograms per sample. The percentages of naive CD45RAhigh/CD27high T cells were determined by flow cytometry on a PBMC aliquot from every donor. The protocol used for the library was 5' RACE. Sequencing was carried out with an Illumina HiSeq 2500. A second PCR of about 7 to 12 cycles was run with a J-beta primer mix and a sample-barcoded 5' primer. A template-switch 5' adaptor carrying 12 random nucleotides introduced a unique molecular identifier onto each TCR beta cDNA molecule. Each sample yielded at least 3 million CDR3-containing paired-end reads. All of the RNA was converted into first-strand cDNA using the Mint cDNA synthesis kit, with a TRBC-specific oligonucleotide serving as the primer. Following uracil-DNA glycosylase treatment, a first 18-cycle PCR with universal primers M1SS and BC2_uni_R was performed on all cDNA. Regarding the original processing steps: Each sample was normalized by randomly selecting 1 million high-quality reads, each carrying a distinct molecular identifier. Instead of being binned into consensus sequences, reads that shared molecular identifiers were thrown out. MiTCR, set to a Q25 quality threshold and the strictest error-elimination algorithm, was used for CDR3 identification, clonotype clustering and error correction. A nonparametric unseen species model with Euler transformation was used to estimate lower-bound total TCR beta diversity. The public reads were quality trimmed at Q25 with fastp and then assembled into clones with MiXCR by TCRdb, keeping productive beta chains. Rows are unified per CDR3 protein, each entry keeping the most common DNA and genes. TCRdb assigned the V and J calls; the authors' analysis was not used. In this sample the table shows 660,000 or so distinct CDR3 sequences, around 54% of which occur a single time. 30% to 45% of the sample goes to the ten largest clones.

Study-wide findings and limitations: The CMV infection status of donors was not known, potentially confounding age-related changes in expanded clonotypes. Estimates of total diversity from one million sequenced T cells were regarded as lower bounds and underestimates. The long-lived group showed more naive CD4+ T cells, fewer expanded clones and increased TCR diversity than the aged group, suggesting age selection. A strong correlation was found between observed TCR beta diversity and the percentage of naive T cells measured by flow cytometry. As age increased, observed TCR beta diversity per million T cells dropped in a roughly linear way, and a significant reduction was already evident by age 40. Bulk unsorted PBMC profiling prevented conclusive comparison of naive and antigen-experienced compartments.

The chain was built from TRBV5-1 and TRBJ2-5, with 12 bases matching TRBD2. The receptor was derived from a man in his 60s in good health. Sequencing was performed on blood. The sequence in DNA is TGCGCCAGCAGCACTAGCGGGGGGCTGCTGGAAGAGACCCAGTACTTC. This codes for CASSTSGGLLEETQYF.